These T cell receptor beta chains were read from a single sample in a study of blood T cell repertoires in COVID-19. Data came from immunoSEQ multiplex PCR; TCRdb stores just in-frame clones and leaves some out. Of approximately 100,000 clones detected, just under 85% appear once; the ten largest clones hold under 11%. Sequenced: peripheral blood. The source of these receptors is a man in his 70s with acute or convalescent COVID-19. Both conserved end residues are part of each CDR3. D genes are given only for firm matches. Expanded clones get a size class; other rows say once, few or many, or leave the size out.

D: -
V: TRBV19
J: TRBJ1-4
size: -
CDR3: CASSIPERWGEKLFF
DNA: TGTGCCAGTAGTATCCCGGAGCGGTGGGGTGAAAAACTGTTTTTT

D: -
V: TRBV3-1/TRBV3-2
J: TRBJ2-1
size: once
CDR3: CASSQLTNEQFF
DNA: TGTGCCAGCAGCCAACTAACCAATGAGCAGTTCTTC

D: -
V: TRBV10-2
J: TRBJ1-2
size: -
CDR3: CASSESSQAGYTF
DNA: TGCGCCAGCAGTGAGTCAAGTCAAGCTGGCTACACCTTC

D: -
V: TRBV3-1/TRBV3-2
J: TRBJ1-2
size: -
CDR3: CASSPRTLNYGYTF
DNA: TGTGCCAGCAGCCCGAGGACTCTTAACTATGGCTACACCTTC

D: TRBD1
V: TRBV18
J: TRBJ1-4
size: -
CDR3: CASSPLGAGGEKLFF
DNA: TGTGCCAGCTCACCTCTCGGCGCAGGGGGCGAAAAACTGTTTTTT

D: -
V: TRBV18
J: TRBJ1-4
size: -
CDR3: CASSGQLNEKLFF
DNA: TGTGCCAGCTCGGGGCAGCTGAATGAAAAACTGTTTTTT

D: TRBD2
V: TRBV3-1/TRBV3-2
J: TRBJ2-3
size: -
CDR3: CASSRTSGYTQYF
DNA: TGTGCCAGCAGCCGGACTAGCGGTTATACGCAGTATTTT

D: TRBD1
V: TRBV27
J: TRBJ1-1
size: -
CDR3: CASTTGGDRGTEAFF
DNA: TGTGCCAGCACCACCGGGGGAGACAGGGGCACTGAAGCTTTCTTT

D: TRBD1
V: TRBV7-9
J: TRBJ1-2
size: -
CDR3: CASSLSGTVRGQGSLGYTF
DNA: TGTGCCAGCAGCCTAAGCGGGACGGTTAGGGGACAGGGTTCGCTCGGCTACACCTTC

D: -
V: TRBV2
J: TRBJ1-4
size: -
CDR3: CASSEAPSGSDEKLFF
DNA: TGTGCCAGCAGTGAAGCCCCGTCAGGGTCGGATGAAAAACTGTTTTTT

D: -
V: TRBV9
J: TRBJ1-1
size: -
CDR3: CASSVIQGGKPEAFF
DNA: TGTGCCAGCAGCGTAATCCAGGGAGGGAAGCCCGAAGCTTTCTTT

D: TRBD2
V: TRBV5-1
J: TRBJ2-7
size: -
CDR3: CASSLVLAGKSYEQYF
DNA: TGCGCCAGCAGCTTGGTCCTAGCGGGAAAATCCTACGAGCAGTACTTC

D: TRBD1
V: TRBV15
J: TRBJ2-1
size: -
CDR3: CATSGISGQGHNEQFF
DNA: TGTGCCACCAGCGGGATCTCGGGACAGGGGCATAATGAGCAGTTCTTC

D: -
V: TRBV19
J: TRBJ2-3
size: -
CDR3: CASSTTFPTDTQYF
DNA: TGTGCCAGTAGTACGACTTTTCCCACAGATACGCAGTATTTT

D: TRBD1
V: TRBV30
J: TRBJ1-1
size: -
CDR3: CALRTGTEAFF
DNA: TGTGCCTTGAGGACAGGGACTGAAGCTTTCTTT

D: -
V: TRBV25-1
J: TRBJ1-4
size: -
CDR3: CASSEGSKPNEKLFF
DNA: TGTGCCAGCAGTGAAGGGAGTAAGCCTAATGAAAAACTGTTTTTT

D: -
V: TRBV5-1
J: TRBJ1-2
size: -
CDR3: CASSEGANYGYTF
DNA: TGCGCCAGCAGCGAGGGCGCTAACTATGGCTACACCTTC

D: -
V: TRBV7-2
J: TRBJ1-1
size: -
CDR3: CASSLQGLMNTEAFF
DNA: TGTGCCAGCAGCTTACAGGGGCTCATGAACACTGAAGCTTTCTTT

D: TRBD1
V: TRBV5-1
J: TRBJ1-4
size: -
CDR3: CASSLTGGSEKLFF
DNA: TGCGCCAGCAGCCTGACAGGGGGCAGTGAAAAACTGTTTTTT

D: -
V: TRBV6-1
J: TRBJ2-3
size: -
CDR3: CASSEHADTQYF
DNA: TGTGCCAGCAGTGAGCATGCGGATACGCAGTATTTT

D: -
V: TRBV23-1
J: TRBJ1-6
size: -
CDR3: CAQHLRRGERALHF
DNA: TGCGCTCAGCACCTTCGCCGGGGGGAGAGGGCCCTCCACTTT

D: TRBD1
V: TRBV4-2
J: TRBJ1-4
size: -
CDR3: CASSQDLGQGQDEKLFF
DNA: TGTGCCAGCAGCCAAGATCTGGGACAGGGTCAGGATGAAAAACTGTTTTTT

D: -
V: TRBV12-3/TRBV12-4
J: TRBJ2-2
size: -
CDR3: CASSFVGGGELFF
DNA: TGTGCCAGCAGTTTTGTTGGAGGCGGGGAGCTGTTTTTT

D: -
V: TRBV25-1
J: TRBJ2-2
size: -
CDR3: CASSEHHRDTGELFF
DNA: TGTGCCAGCAGTGAGCACCACAGGGACACCGGGGAGCTGTTTTTT

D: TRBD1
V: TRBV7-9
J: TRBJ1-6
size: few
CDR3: CASSLSGTGISPLHF
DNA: TGTGCCAGCAGCTTGAGCGGGACAGGGATTTCACCCCTCCACTTT

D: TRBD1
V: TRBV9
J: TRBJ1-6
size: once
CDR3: CASSPGTGVNNSPLHF
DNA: TGTGCCAGCAGCCCAGGGACAGGGGTAAATAATTCACCCCTCCACTTT

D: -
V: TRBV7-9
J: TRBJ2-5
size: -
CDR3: CASSLAHNHQETQYF
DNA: TGTGCCAGCAGCTTAGCCCACAACCACCAAGAGACCCAGTACTTC

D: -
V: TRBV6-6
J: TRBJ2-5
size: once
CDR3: CASSYSSTKPQETQYF
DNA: TGTGCCAGCAGTTACTCGAGTACCAAGCCCCAAGAGACCCAGTACTTC

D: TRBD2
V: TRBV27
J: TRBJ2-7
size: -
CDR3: CASRLAGPSYEQYF
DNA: TGTGCCAGCAGACTAGCGGGGCCCTCCTACGAGCAGTACTTC

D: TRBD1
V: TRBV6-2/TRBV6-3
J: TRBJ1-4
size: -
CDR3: CASSPSPGQNEKLFF
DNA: TGTGCCAGCAGCCCCTCTCCGGGACAGAATGAAAAACTGTTTTTT

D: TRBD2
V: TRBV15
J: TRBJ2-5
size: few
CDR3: CATSNEAGGRETQYF
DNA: TGTGCCACCAGCAACGAGGCGGGAGGTAGAGAGACCCAGTACTTC

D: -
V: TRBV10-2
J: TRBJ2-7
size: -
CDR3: CASSESPAYEQYF
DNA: TGCGCCAGCAGTGAGTCCCCAGCCTACGAGCAGTACTTC